This TCR beta chain is drawn from a study of T-cell reconstitution after alpha-beta-depleted transplantation in children. TCRbeta library preparation incorporated unique molecular identifiers. One entry per CDR3 protein, called by TCRdb with MiXCR from the PCR reads. The table includes about 74,000 distinct CDR3 sequences, 11% to 15% detected once. Study conclusions and caveats: In patients about two months after transplant, alpha-beta T cells reportedly arose from several hundred expanded graft clones. It was surviving recipient T cells and thymic progenitors that gave some patients high TCRbeta diversity at day 60. The main origin of T-cell counts and diversity one year after transplant was newly produced T cells.

Comments on this clonotype: The antigen remains unidentified.

This CDR3 spans 17 amino acids. Germline CDR1 reads SGHRS; CDR2 reads YFSETQ. V lost 3 bases and J lost 1, with 17 bases in between. The sequences come from PBMCs, mostly from graft donor cells, collected 180 days after TCRalphabeta/CD19-depleted stem cell transplant. V is TRBV5-1 and J is TRBJ2-4; D not certain. The source is a male patient under 10 years old who had a stem cell transplant for acute lymphoblastic leukemia, so the T cells may come from the graft donor. This CDR3 reads CASSSGRQFSAKNIQYF. For the CDR3, the DNA is TGCGCCAGCAGCTCCGGTCGGCAGTTCTCGGCCAAAAACATTCAGTACTTC.